These 21 T cell receptor beta chains were all obtained from the same sample, sequenced in a study of vaccination and CD4 T cells after COVID-19. The antigens these receptors bind are not known. Sequence data for DNA of cultured CD4+ T cells were generated by the Oncomine TCR Beta short-read assay. MiXCR, applied by TCRdb to the PCR reads, yields one record per CDR3 protein. The repertoire holds about 9,200 distinct CDR3 sequences, with about 51% as singletons. Treatment denoted: roughly 10-day PBMC culture with coronavirus spike peptide pools or control peptides (ViraFEST assay). The sequenced material came from CD4+ T cells from blood, cultured in vitro. The origin of the receptors is a human donor who had recovered from COVID-19.

The CDR3 here is CSAPRGGTDTQYF. The CDR3 DNA sequence: TGCAGTGCCCCACGAGGGGGCACAGATACGCAGTATTTT. The chain couples TRBV20-1 to TRBJ2-3, with D tentatively TRBD1 or TRBD2 (5 bases each). The CDR3 loop spans 13 amino acids. Germline V gene data show CDR1 as DFQATT and CDR2 as SNEGSKA (reference sequence). Trimming removed 6 bases at V and 1 base at J, with 11 bases between.

This clonotype was recorded a few times. V and J are TRBV15 and TRBJ2-3; the match to TRBD2 covers 12 bases. Germline V gene sequence: CDR1 LNHNV, CDR2 YYDKDF (reference sequence). Trimming cost V 5 bases and J 4 bases; bases outside gene matches: 4. This CDR3 is 15 amino acids long. CDR3 bases: TGTGCCACCAGCCCTAGCGGGAGGGTCGCAGATACGCAGTATTTT. The encoded protein is CATSPSGRVADTQYF.

The genes are TRBV20-1 and TRBJ2-2; TRBD2 might be the D (5 bases). The CDR3 sequence is 14 residues long. V lost 5 bases and J lost 5, with 15 bases in between. Per the germline V gene, CDR1 is DFQATT and CDR2 is SNEGSKA (reference sequence). This CDR3 reads CSAPQRPPTGELFF. The CDR3 bases are TGCAGTGCTCCCCAGCGGCCCCCGACCGGGGAGCTGTTTTTT.

This clonotype was found a few times. V gene TRBV24-1 combines with J gene TRBJ1-5, with D possibly being TRBD1 (6 bases). V was shortened by 4 bases and J by 4 bases, with 10 bases between the two germline ends. Per the germline V gene, CDR1 is KGHDR and CDR2 is SFDVKD. The CDR3 covers 14 residues. The CDR3 here is CATSDHQGNQPQHF. The CDR3 DNA sequence: TGTGCCACCAGTGACCACCAGGGGAATCAGCCCCAGCATTTT.

V gene TRBV29-1 combines with J gene TRBJ1-2; no clear D gene. Germline CDR1 SQVTM, CDR2 ANQGSEA. This CDR3 has 10 residues. Between the trimmed V and J ends, which lost 3 bases and 5 bases, there was a span of 4 bases. CDR3 sequence reads: CSVDAYGYTF. DNA for the CDR3: TGCAGCGTTGATGCTTATGGCTACACCTTC. The entire variable domain, with the rest obtained from reference TRBV29-1 and TRBJ1-2, is as follows: SAVISQKPSRDICQRGTSLTIQCQVDSQVTMMFWYRQQPGQSLTLIATANQGSEATYESGFVIDKFPISRPNLTFSTLTVSNMSPEDSSIYLCSVDAYGYTFGSGTRLTVV.

The chain links TRBV5-1 to TRBJ2-5; 16 bases match TRBD2. The CDR3 runs to 19 residues. Germline lookup yields CDR1 SGHRS and CDR2 YFSETQ. After removal of 1 base from V and 5 bases from J, the junction contained 11 bases not matched to a gene. This CDR3 reads CASSLPPGLAGGPGETQYF. DNA of the CDR3: TGCGCCAGCAGCTTGCCTCCGGGACTAGCGGGAGGGCCGGGGGAGACCCAGTACTTC.

The chain combines TRBV7-2 with TRBJ1-5; weak D call: TRBD1 (5 bases). The CDR3 is made up of 12 amino acids. Germline values: CDR1 SGHTA, CDR2 FQGNSA. V dropped 8 bases and J dropped 3 bases, with 8 bases sitting between them. CDR3 nucleotides: TGTGCCAGCGGGACGGTCAATCAGCCCCAGCATTTT. The encoded protein is CASGTVNQPQHF.

This clonotype was counted only a few times. The V and J genes are TRBV15 and TRBJ1-2; D is undetermined. CDR1 and CDR2 (germline): LNHNV, YYDKDF (reference sequence). V was pared by 0 bases and J by 0 bases, with 8 bases between. CDR3 length: 15 amino acids. The CDR3 nucleotides read TGTGCCACCAGCAGAGATAAGGGAGCTAACTATGGCTACACCTTC. As protein: CATSRDKGANYGYTF.

The chain joins TRBV20-1 to TRBJ2-2, with 9 nucleotides matching TRBD1. CDR1 DFQATT and CDR2 SNEGSKA come from the germline V gene (reference sequence). V trimming: 6 bases; J trimming: 2 bases; junction bases outside the gene matches: 13. CDR3 size: 17 residues. As DNA, the CDR3 is TGCAGTGCCCCAGATAGAACGACAGGGGGTAACACCGGGGAGCTGTTTTTT. Protein product: CSAPDRTTGGNTGELFF.

The V call is TRBV9, the J call TRBJ2-2; the D gene is possibly TRBD1 (5 bases). With 1 base removed from V and 5 bases from J, the gap between germline ends came to 15 bases. Germline CDR1 SGDLS, CDR2 YYNGEE. The CDR3 is 16 residues long. CDR3 in amino acids: CASSVLVAGLTGELFF. CDR3 sequence (DNA): TGTGCCAGCAGCGTATTAGTAGCAGGGCTAACCGGGGAGCTGTTTTTT.

This clonotype has just a few counts. The chain uses TRBV6-1 and TRBJ1-6, with D perhaps matching TRBD1 (5 bases). This CDR3 is 14 amino acids long. Trimming took off 4 bases at V and 7 bases at J, with 11 bases between the two ends. Germline V lookup: CDR1 MNHNS, CDR2 SASEGT. The CDR3 reads CASSVQGANSPLHF. DNA for the CDR3: TGTGCCAGCAGTGTGCAAGGGGCGAATTCACCCCTCCACTTT.

The chain couples TRBV6-2 or TRBV6-3 to TRBJ2-2, with 8 bases fitting TRBD1. CDR1 and CDR2 (germline): MNHEY, SVGEGT. Germline trimming cut 0 bases from V and 4 bases from J; bases unmatched to any gene: 1. The CDR3 has 15 amino acids. The CDR3 region has the DNA TGTGCCAGCAGTTACTCCAGGGGGCGCACCGGGGAGCTGTTTTTT. Translation gives CASSYSRGRTGELFF.

The chain carries TRBV7-2 and TRBJ1-2, with 7 nucleotides matching TRBD1. Per germline, CDR1 SGHTA and CDR2 FQGNSA. V shed 4 bases, J shed 4 bases, and the junction held 9 bases outside the gene matches. The CDR3 runs to 15 residues. Here the CDR3 DNA reads TGTGCCAGCAGCTCGACAGGGTATGGGAGCTATGGCTACACCTTC. Translation: CASSSTGYGSYGYTF.

The chain links TRBV20-1 to TRBJ1-6; maybe TRBD1 (5 bases). The germline CDR1 and CDR2 sequences are DFQATT and SNEGSKA (reference sequence). The CDR3 runs to 14 residues. V lost 3 bases to trimming and J lost 7 bases, with 13 bases between them. Here the CDR3 reads CSARGDGRNSPLHF. As DNA, the CDR3 is TGCAGTGCTAGGGGGGACGGCCGAAATTCACCCCTCCACTTT.

This clonotype was detected only a few times. V and J are TRBV6-2 or TRBV6-3 and TRBJ2-7; 9 bases map to TRBD2. The V gene end was trimmed by 6 bases and the J gene end by 3 bases; junction bases not matched to a gene: 9. The CDR3 is 15 residues long. Per germline, CDR1 MNHEY and CDR2 SVGEGT. CDR3: CASSETGTSSYEQYF. For the CDR3, the DNA is TGTGCCAGCAGCGAAACCGGGACTAGCAGCTACGAGCAGTACTTC.

There are a few counts of this clonotype. The chain links TRBV15 to TRBJ2-3; 8 bases map to TRBD2. The CDR3 loop spans 17 amino acids. Trimming took 1 base from V and 0 from J; bases not matched to a gene: 6. Germline V gives CDR1 LNHNV, CDR2 YYDKDF (reference sequence). The CDR3 DNA follows: TGTGCCACCAGCAGAGGTGTAGCGGGGTCTAGCACAGATACGCAGTATTTT. It is translated as CATSRGVAGSSTDTQYF.

This clonotype came up a few times. The chain couples TRBV20-1 to TRBJ1-1; D might be TRBD1 (5 bases). This CDR3 is built from 14 residues. Germline V gives CDR1 DFQATT, CDR2 SNEGSKA (reference sequence). Trimming shortened V by 6 bases and J by 4 bases, and 18 bases separated the two germline ends. CDR3: CSAPHRRGGTEAFF. DNA for the CDR3: TGCAGTGCCCCTCATAGGAGGGGTGGCACTGAAGCTTTCTTT.

V usage is TRBV7-6 and J usage is TRBJ1-2, with D possibly being TRBD1 (6 bases). Germline V lookup: CDR1 SGHVS, CDR2 FNYEAQ. The CDR3 is 14 residues long. The V end lost 5 bases, the J end lost 3 bases, and 13 bases lay between the germline ends. The CDR3 bases are TGTGCCAGCAGCCTCAAGGCAGGGGACTATGGCTACACCTTC. Protein: CASSLKAGDYGYTF.

This clonotype has more than one count but fewer than ten. The rearrangement links TRBV28 to TRBJ1-4; a possible D gene is TRBD1 (6 bases). The germline CDR1 and CDR2 sequences are MDHEN and SYDVKM. V lost 8 bases and J lost 5, with 24 bases in between. The CDR3 consists of 17 residues. In DNA, the CDR3 is TGTGCCAGCTGCCTTCAGGGACTATCGGGGGCCAATGAAAAACTGTTTTTT. Amino acid sequence: CASCLQGLSGANEKLFF.

The rearrangement joins TRBV6-2 or TRBV6-3 to TRBJ1-2; maybe TRBD1 (5 bases). V lost 3 bases to trimming and J lost 4 bases, with 12 bases between them. The CDR3 runs 14 residues. Germline assignment: CDR1 MNHEY and CDR2 SVGEGT. The CDR3 protein is CASSYGTGTYGYTF. DNA for the CDR3: TGTGCCAGCAGTTATGGGACGGGTACCTATGGCTACACCTTC.

The genes are TRBV6-1 and TRBJ1-1; D is possibly TRBD1 (6 bases). The CDR3 loop spans 15 amino acids. In germline, CDR1 is MNHNS, CDR2 SASEGT. With 7 bases removed from V and 6 bases from J, the gap between germline ends came to 21 bases. Written as DNA, the CDR3 is TGTGCCAGCATTATGGAGGGGGGAGGGTACGCTGAAGCTTTCTTT. Encoded protein: CASIMEGGGYAEAFF.